The T cell receptor (beta chain) under discussion was sequenced for a study of cytomegalovirus exposure and HLA in healthy donors. The PCR ran on 60 Vbeta and 13 Jbeta primers. Sequencing used immunoSEQ multiplex PCR; TCRdb keeps in-frame clones, though not all of them. This repertoire shows more than 140,000 clones, around 79% found once; its top ten account for roughly 0.69%. V was shortened by 5 bases and J by 3 bases, with 11 bases between the two germline ends. The CDR3 spans 13 residues. Germline values: CDR1 SGHKS, CDR2 YYEKEE (reference sequence). Study findings and constraints: Within an earlier analysis, most TCR beta V segments proved productive either about 87% or about 30% of the time.

Points on this clone: Its antigen remains unidentified.

This TCR was sampled from a male donor in good health and CMV-seronegative. Sequenced: PBMCs. The chain joins TRBV5-5 to TRBJ1-1; D is undetermined. For the CDR3, the DNA is TGTGCCAGCAGTCGTCAGGTTTACACTGAAGCTTTCTTT. Translating gives CASSRQVYTEAFF. Full variable domain (remainder filled in from reference TRBV5-5 and TRBJ1-1): DAGVTQSPTHLIKTRGQQVTLRCSPISGHKSVSWYQQVLGQGPQFIFQYYEKEERGRGNFPDRFSARQFPNYSSELNVNALLLGDSALYLCASSRQVYTEAFFGQGTRLTVV.